The TCR beta chain under discussion was sequenced for a study of post-analysis software for immune sequencing data. Notes on the study in general: Higher frequency in patients than in controls was seen for roughly five TRBV segments, with TRBV5-6, TRBV5-1 and TRBV20-1 among them.

The CDR3 is made up of 15 amino acids. V was pared by 6 bases and J by 0 bases, with 14 bases between. Germline lookup yields CDR1 MNHNS and CDR2 SASEGT. Unique molecular identifiers were carried by the TCR beta cDNA libraries. TCRdb reprocessed the PCR reads with MiXCR, giving one entry per CDR3 protein. The sample holds hundreds of thousands of distinct CDR3 sequences, 25% to 30% seen once. Notes on this clonotype: Its specificity is not known.

V usage is TRBV6-1 and J usage is TRBJ1-1, with D possibly matching TRBD1 (5 bases). Sequences were obtained from blood. This sequence originates from a girl aged 10-17 years with multiple sclerosis. This chain's CDR3 is CASSPSTTVNTEAFF. The CDR3 bases are TGTGCCAGCAGCCCATCCACGACAGTGAACACTGAAGCTTTCTTT.